The 2 T cell receptor beta chains reported below all come from one sample, sequenced in a study of blood T cells in healthy people across ages. Through a sample-barcoded 5' primer and a J-beta primer mix, a second PCR was run for roughly 6 to 11 cycles. MiXCR was run by TCRdb on the 5' RACE reads, yielding one entry per CDR3 protein. The repertoire has approximately 1,100,000 distinct CDR3 sequences, 35% to 55% of them found once; the top ten carry approximately 17%. Sequencing input: blood. The source is a woman between 55 and 75 years old in good health.

This clonotype was seen only once. This rearrangement joins TRBV5-1 to TRBJ2-1; TRBD2 aligns across 7 bases. CDR3 size: 14 residues. V shed 4 bases, J shed 7 bases, and the junction held 8 bases outside the gene matches. Germline V gene data show CDR1 as SGHRS and CDR2 as YFSETQ. The DNA for the CDR3 is TGCGCCAGCAGCCTCGAAACTAGCGAAAATGAGCAGTTCTTC. This codes for CASSLETSENEQFF. The entire variable domain, with the rest obtained from reference TRBV5-1 and TRBJ2-1, is as follows: KAGVTQTPRYLIKTRGQQVTLSCSPISGHRSVSWYQQTPGQGLQFLFEYFSETQRNKGNFPGRFSGRQFSNSRSEMNVSTLELGDSALYLCASSLETSENEQFFGPGTRLTVL.

The chain employs TRBV6-5 and TRBJ2-1, with TRBD2 identical over 12 bases. Germline CDR1 and CDR2: MNHEY and SVGAGI. CDR3 length equals 16 residues. Trimming removed 5 bases from V and 6 bases from J; junction bases left unmatched: 8. The CDR3 reads CASSQTSGRYLNEQFF. Written as DNA, the CDR3 is TGTGCCAGCAGTCAGACTAGCGGGAGATATCTCAATGAGCAGTTCTTC.